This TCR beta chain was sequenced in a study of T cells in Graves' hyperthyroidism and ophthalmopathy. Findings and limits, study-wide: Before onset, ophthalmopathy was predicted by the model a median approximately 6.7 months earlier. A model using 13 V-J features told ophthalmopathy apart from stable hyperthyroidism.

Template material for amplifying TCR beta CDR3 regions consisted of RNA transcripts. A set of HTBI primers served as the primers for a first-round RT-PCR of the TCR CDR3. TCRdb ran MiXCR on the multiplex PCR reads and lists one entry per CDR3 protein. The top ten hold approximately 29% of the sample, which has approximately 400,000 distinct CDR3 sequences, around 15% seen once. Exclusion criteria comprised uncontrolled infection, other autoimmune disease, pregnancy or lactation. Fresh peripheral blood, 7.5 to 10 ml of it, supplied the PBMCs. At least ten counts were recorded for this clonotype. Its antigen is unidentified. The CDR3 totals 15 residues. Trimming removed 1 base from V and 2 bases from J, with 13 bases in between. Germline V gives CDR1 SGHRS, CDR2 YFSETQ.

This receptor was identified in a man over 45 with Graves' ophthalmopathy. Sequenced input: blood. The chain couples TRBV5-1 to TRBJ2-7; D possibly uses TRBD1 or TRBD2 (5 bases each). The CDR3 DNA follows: TGCGCCAGCAGCTTGTTGCCCGGGACCACCTACGAGCAGTACTTC. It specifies CASSLLPGTTYEQYF.